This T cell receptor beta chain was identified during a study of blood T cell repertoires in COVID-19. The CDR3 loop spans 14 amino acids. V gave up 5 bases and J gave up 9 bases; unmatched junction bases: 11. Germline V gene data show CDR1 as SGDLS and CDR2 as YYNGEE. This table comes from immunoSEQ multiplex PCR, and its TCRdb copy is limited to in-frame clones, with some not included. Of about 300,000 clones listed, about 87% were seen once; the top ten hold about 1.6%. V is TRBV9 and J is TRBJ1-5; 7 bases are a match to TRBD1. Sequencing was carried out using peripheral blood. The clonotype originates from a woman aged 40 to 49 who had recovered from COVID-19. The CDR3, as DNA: TGTGCCAGCAGTGACCGGGACAGCCTTTGGCCCCAGCATTTT. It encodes CASSDRDSLWPQHF.